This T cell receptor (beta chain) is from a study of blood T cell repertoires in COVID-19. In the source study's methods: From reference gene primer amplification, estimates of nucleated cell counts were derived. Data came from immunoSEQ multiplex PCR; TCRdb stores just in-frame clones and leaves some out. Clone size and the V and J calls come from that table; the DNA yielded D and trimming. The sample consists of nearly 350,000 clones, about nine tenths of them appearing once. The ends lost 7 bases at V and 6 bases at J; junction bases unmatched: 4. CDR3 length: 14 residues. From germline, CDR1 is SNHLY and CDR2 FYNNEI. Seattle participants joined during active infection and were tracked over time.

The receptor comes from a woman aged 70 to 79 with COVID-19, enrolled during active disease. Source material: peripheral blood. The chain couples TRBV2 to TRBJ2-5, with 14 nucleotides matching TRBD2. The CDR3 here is CASKTSGGAKTQYF. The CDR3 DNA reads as TGTGCCAGCAAGACTAGCGGGGGGGCGAAGACCCAGTACTTC.